Listed here is a single TCR beta chain. Its antigen remains unknown. PCR was performed using 60 Vbeta and 13 Jbeta primers. Some clones are missing from TCRdb's copy, which holds only in-frame ones; the method was immunoSEQ multiplex PCR. The sample holds 100,000 to 150,000 clones, around 73% seen once. V lost 5 bases, J lost 1 base, and 12 bases stayed unmatched. The CDR3 loop spans 17 amino acids. Per germline, CDR1 KGHSH and CDR2 LQKENI. The data were obtained in a study of cytomegalovirus exposure and HLA in healthy donors. Study-wide results and caveats: V- and J-gene trimming in TCR beta was tied to a missense DCLRE1C variant by an analysis performed later. Most TCRs appeared rarely, but some public TCRs recurred in many donors. Serostatus for CMV was the only available immune exposure information.

This clonotype originated in a man aged 30 to 39 in good health and CMV-seropositive. The rearrangement joins TRBV18 to TRBJ2-7; TRBD1 aligns across 9 bases. Sequencing was carried out using PBMCs. CDR3 residues: CASSTPNPGQGSYEQYF. The CDR3 DNA follows: TGTGCCAGCTCAACTCCCAACCCGGGACAGGGTTCCTACGAGCAGTACTTC.